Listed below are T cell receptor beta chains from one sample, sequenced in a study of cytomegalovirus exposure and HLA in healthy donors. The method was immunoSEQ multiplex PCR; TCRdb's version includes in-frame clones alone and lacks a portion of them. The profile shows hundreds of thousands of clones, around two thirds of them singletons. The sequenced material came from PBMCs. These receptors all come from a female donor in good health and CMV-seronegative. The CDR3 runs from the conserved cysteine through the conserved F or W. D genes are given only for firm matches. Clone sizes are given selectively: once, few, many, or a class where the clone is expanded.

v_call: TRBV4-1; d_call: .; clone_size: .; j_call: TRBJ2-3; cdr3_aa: CATQQLGGGTDTQYF; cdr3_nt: TGCGCCACCCAGCAGCTAGGGGGGGGCACAGATACGCAGTATTTT
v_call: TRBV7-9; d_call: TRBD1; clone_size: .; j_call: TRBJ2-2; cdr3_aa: CASSLETGGNTGELFF; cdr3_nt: TGTGCCAGCAGCTTAGAGACAGGGGGAAACACCGGGGAGCTGTTTTTT
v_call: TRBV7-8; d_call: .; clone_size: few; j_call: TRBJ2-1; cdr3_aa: CASSLNGDYNEQFF; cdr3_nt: TGTGCCAGCAGCTTAAACGGAGACTACAATGAGCAGTTCTTC
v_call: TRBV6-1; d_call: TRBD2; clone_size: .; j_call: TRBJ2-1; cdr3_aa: CASSGGVAGVYNEQFF; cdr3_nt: TGTGCCAGCAGTGGAGGAGTAGCGGGAGTCTACAATGAGCAGTTCTTC
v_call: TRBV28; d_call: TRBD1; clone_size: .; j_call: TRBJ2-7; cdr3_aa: CASSWGILGTGVYPAYEQYF; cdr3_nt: TGTGCCAGCAGTTGGGGCATCTTGGGGACAGGGGTTTATCCGGCCTACGAGCAGTACTTC
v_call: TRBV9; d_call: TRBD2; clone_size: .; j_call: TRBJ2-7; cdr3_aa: CASSADTSGRRKYF; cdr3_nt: TGTGCCAGCAGCGCCGATACTAGCGGGAGAAGAAAGTACTTC
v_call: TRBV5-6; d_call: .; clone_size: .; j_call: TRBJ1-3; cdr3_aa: CASSPSTVYGNTIYF; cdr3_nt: TGTGCCAGCAGCCCATCGACAGTCTACGGAAACACCATATATTTT
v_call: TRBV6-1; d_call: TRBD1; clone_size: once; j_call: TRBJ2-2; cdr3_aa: CASSEWDSVPPGELFF; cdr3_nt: TGTGCCAGCAGTGAATGGGACAGCGTTCCTCCCGGGGAGCTGTTTTTT
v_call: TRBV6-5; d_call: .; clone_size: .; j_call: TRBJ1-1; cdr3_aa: CASSQDLNTEAFF; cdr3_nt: TGTGCCAGCTCTCAGGATCTTAACACTGAAGCTTTCTTT
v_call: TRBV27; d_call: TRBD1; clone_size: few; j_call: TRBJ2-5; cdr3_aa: CASSLFEDRAETQYF; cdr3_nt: TGTGCCAGCAGTTTATTCGAGGACAGGGCGGAGACCCAGTACTTC